A selection of T cell receptor beta chains follows, all from one sample in a study of T cells in Graves' hyperthyroidism and ophthalmopathy. Each CDR3 protein gets one entry after TCRdb re-called the multiplex PCR reads with MiXCR. The sample has fewer than 600,000 distinct CDR3 sequences, around 15% seen once. Sequencing was done on a sample of blood. Receptors originate from a woman aged 40 to 50 with Graves' hyperthyroidism. CDR3s include the opening cysteine and the closing phenylalanine or tryptophan. D genes are given only for firm matches. Clone size is stated in some rows and not others, as once, few, many or a class when expanded.

d_call j_call clone_size v_call cdr3_aa cdr3_nt
NA TRBJ2-3 many TRBV20-1 CSARGPGHATDTQYF TGCAGTGCTAGAGGGCCGGGACACGCAACAGATACGCAGTATTTT
NA TRBJ2-4 many TRBV6-1 CASSDGPRDVVLKNIQYF TGTGCCAGCAGTGACGGTCCCCGGGACGTCGTTCTCAAAAACATTCAGTACTTC
NA TRBJ2-7 many TRBV11-2 CASSSIPYSYEQYF TGTGCCAGCAGCTCTATCCCTTACTCCTACGAGCAGTACTTC
NA TRBJ1-2 many TRBV27 CASSLRPGVQGYTF TGTGCCAGCAGTTTACGGCCAGGGGTTCAAGGCTACACCTTC
NA TRBJ1-4 many TRBV7-9 CASRISHGEKLFF TGTGCCAGCAGGATCAGTCATGGCGAAAAACTGTTTTTT
NA TRBJ1-2 NA TRBV5-1 CASSLEQDGYTF TGCGCCAGCAGCTTGGAGCAGGATGGCTACACCTTC
NA TRBJ2-3 many TRBV7-3 CASNRGIGDTQYF TGTGCCAGCAACCGGGGGATAGGGGATACGCAGTATTTT
NA TRBJ2-4 NA TRBV19 CASSTEQAPRDIQYF TGTGCCAGTAGTACTGAACAGGCGCCGAGGGACATTCAGTACTTC
NA TRBJ2-1 many TRBV27 CASKAGAYNEQFF TGTGCCAGCAAGGCAGGAGCCTACAATGAGCAGTTCTTC
TRBD1 TRBJ2-7 many TRBV5-1 CASSLVTGGEYEQYF TGCGCCAGCAGCTTGGTGACAGGGGGCGAGTACGAGCAGTACTTC
TRBD1 TRBJ1-4 few TRBV5-5 CASSPPGQDVEKLFF TGTGCCAGCAGCCCCCCAGGACAGGACGTTGAAAAACTGTTTTTT
NA TRBJ1-1 many TRBV7-9 CASSLMLIALNTEAFF TGTGCCAGCAGCTTAATGTTGATCGCGTTGAACACTGAAGCTTTCTTT